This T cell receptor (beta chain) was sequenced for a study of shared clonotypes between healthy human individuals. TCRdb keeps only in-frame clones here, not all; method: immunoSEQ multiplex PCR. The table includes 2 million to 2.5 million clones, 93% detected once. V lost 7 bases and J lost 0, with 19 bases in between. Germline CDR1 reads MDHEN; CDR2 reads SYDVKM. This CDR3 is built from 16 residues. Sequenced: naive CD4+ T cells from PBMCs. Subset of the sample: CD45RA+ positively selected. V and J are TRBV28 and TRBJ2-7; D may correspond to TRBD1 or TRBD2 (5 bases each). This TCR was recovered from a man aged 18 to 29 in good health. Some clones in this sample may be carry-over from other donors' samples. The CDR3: CASTLEAGHSSYEQYF. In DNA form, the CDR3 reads TGTGCCAGCACCTTGGAGGCAGGGCATAGCTCCTACGAGCAGTACTTC.